This T cell receptor beta chain is drawn from a study of molecular identifiers for immune sequencing clone quantification (dated 2018 in TCRdb). In terms of the full investigation: For a replicate experiment, the RNA from either 20,000 or 100,000 naive CD8 T cells was divided into five aliquots, and four of those aliquots went on to sequencing. This methods study benchmarked molecular-identifier clustering-based TCR repertoire sequencing (MIDCIRS) and TCR RNA copy counting, using CD8 T cells to do so. Results and caveats for the whole study, not just this receptor: Roughly 3 recovered TCR RNA copies per cell were obtained by modeling, versus about 9 by digital PCR, implying a capture efficiency of about 30%. In CMV-specific effector cells, clones with more than 20 RNA copies contained over 99% of molecules, whereas in naive cells such clones contained under 1% of molecules. Spiked-in Jurkat TCR RNA equivalent to a single cell was reported to be detectable even among one million naive CD8 T cells. Highly expanded clone sizes could be underestimated because identical TCR molecules may share a barcode. The naive libraries included spiked-in Jurkat TCR RNA (over nine copies' worth), and this RNA is not part of the donor repertoire. When barcode sub-clustering was left out, chimeric consensus sequences inflated TCR diversity, with chimeras reaching as high as 47%.

Libraries were prepared through PCR. The instrument given in TCRdb is Illumina HiSeq 4000. Preparation of bulk TCR libraries followed a previously described approach, with the TCR primers listed in Table S5. The Qiagen AllPrep DNA/RNA kit was used to purify total RNA. Reads from multiple sequencing runs of the same library were pooled before analysis. Under the source paper's analysis protocol: Reads were retained only if their TCR constant sequence matched exactly, and those retained reads were trimmed to 150 nt and grouped according to their 12-nt molecular barcodes. Reads within each barcode group were sub-clustered using a 15% Levenshtein threshold, and quality-weighted consensus sequences were constructed for each RNA molecule. Non-functional sequences were filtered out, along with any lower-count sequence sitting one edit away from another sequence. Based on fitting two negative binomial distributions, any barcode sub-cluster with under 20% of the maximum read count was discarded. The raw public data were reprocessed by TCRdb itself: fastp quality trimming at Q25, MiXCR clonotype calling, in-frame beta chains only. Every entry covers one CDR3 protein and lists the most common genes and DNA from its rows. The V and J calls and clone size come from TCRdb's table, not from the authors' own analysis. This sample holds hundreds of thousands of distinct CDR3 sequences; about 20% were observed only once. The ten top clones hold roughly 0.8% of the sample.

Libraries of naive CD8 T cells were built from anywhere between about 17,000 and 1,000,000 sorted cells, with 10%, 30% or 50% of the purified RNA used. Naive CD8 T cells were FACS-sorted as CD8+CD4-CCR7+CD45RA+ on a BD FACSAria II into RLT Plus buffer. To test detection sensitivity, Jurkat RNA equal to around nine TCR copies was added to samples of 20,000-1,000,000 naive CD8 T cells. CD8 T cells were enriched with RosetteSep CD8+ T Cell Enrichment Cocktail and Ficoll-Paque, followed by ACK red cell lysis. This clonotype was counted a few times. Its specific antigen is unknown. No much larger clone is present one base from it, and per-base qualities are unavailable. The junction shows trimming of 1 base on V and 7 bases on J, plus 6 bases between the germline ends. Looking up the germline V gene (reference sequence) yields CDR1 SEHNR and CDR2 FQNEAQ. From the cysteine through the phenylalanine, the CDR3 covers 12 amino acids. The DNA shown is the 36-base CDR3, in frame from base 1.

The receptor chain draws on TRBV7-9 and TRBJ2-3, with an unclear D gene assignment. The sequence was collected from a human donor in good health. Some libraries in this study had Jurkat cell RNA spiked in. What was sequenced was naive CD8+ T cells from blood, with Jurkat cell RNA spiked in. This specimen's cell subset or site label, interpreted: FACS-sorted CD8+CD4-CCR7+CD45RA+ naive T cells. The CDR3 region has the sequence CASSLERNTQYF. At the DNA level, the sequence is TGTGCCAGCAGCTTAGAGCGCAATACGCAGTATTTT.